One and the same sample provided the 21 T cell receptor beta chains below, sequenced in a study of cytomegalovirus exposure and HLA in healthy donors. PCR used 60 Vbeta primers and 13 Jbeta primers. The repertoire was sequenced with immunoSEQ multiplex PCR; TCRdb's copy has only in-frame clones and lacks some. The sample has some 180,000 clones, and its top ten clones hold approximately 6.4%. The sample taken for sequencing was PBMCs. These TCRs come from a man between 25 and 39 years old in good health and CMV-seronegative.

This sequence joins TRBV5-1 and TRBJ2-1, with TRBD2 matching 10 bases. CDR1 is SGHRS, CDR2 YFSETQ, per germline. V was pared by 2 bases and J by 0 bases, with 14 bases of the junction left unmatched. There are 20 residues in the CDR3. The CDR3 DNA sequence: TGCGCCAGCAGCTTCCCCCAAACGTTTAGCGGGAGGCCCTCCTACAATGAGCAGTTCTTC. Its translation: CASSFPQTFSGRPSYNEQFF. The whole variable domain, filled in from reference TRBV5-1 and TRBJ2-1, reads KAGVTQTPRYLIKTRGQQVTLSCSPISGHRSVSWYQQTPGQGLQFLFEYFSETQRNKGNFPGRFSGRQFSNSRSEMNVSTLELGDSALYLCASSFPQTFSGRPSYNEQFFGPGTRLTVL.

The J gene is TRBJ1-2, the V gene TRBV28, with D uncertain. The CDR3 is 12 amino acids. From germline, CDR1 is MDHEN and CDR2 SYDVKM. Trimming left V 2 bases short and J 6 bases short, with 7 bases between. The chain's CDR3 is CASSLLRDGYTF. In DNA, the CDR3 is TGTGCCAGCAGTTTACTTCGGGATGGCTACACCTTC.

V and J are TRBV27 and TRBJ1-1; D gene ambiguous. V dropped 11 bases and J dropped 1 base, with 17 bases sitting between them. Germline-derived CDR1 and CDR2 are MNHEY and SMNVEV (reference sequence). The CDR3 extends over 14 amino acids. CDR3 nucleotide sequence: TGTGCCGCGGGGTGGCCAGGCCAGAACACTGAAGCTTTCTTT. Protein product: CAAGWPGQNTEAFF.

Concerning this clone: One junction end does not reproduce the germline sequence, and a read error may be involved. The genes are TRBV9 and TRBJ1-3, with no clear D. CDR1 and CDR2 (germline): SGDLS, YYNGEE. The CDR3 is 15 amino acids. The chain's CDR3 is CASSVDGDSGNTVYF. CDR3 DNA: TGTGCCAGCAGCGTAGACGGAGACTCTGGAAACACCGTATATTTT.

V and J are TRBV10-1 and TRBJ2-5; D possibly corresponds to TRBD2 (7 bases). The germline CDR1 and CDR2 sequences are WNHNN and SYGVQD (reference sequence). V lost 6 bases, J lost 11 bases, and 28 bases lay in between. The CDR3 length is 16 residues. The CDR3 sequence: CASSSTGGGGLGEQYF. The CDR3 nucleotides are TGCGCCAGCAGCTCCACCGGAGGGGGGGGGCTGGGTGAGCAGTACTTC.

The chain links TRBV4-1 to TRBJ2-7, with TRBD2 identical over 16 bases. Germline V gene sequence: CDR1 MGHRA, CDR2 YSYEKL. Trimming removed 2 bases from V and 2 bases from J; junction bases left unmatched: 12. CDR3 length: 20 residues. CDR3 amino acids: CASSQKPGGLAGGSPYEQYF. The CDR3 region has the DNA TGCGCCAGCAGCCAAAAGCCCGGGGGACTAGCGGGAGGGTCCCCCTACGAGCAGTACTTC.

J is TRBJ2-7 and V is TRBV4-1; tentatively, D is TRBD1 (6 bases). Germline CDR1 and CDR2: MGHRA and YSYEKL. The ends were cut back, 0 bases at V and 1 base at J, with 10 bases in the middle. This CDR3 region has 15 residues. CDR3 loop: CASSQEWTVSYEQYF. The CDR3 DNA reads TGCGCCAGCAGCCAAGAATGGACAGTTTCCTACGAGCAGTACTTC.

This chain uses TRBV19 with TRBJ1-4; D ambiguous. There are 13 residues in the CDR3. V was trimmed by 5 bases and J by 8 bases, leaving 12 bases between them. CDR1 and CDR2 from the germline V gene are LNHDA and SQIVND (reference sequence). The DNA of the CDR3 is TGTGCCAGTAGTGGGCTTCCCGGCGAAAAACTGTTTTTT. It translates to CASSGLPGEKLFF.

The genes are TRBV27 and TRBJ2-6; 10 nucleotides line up with TRBD1. The length of the CDR3 is 18 residues. CDR1 is MNHEY, CDR2 SMNVEV, per germline (reference sequence). The V and J ends lost 5 bases and 2 bases, in that order; junction bases with no gene match: 9. CDR3 region: CASSPRDRGSTGANVLTF. CDR3 sequence (DNA): TGTGCCAGCAGTCCACGGGACAGGGGTTCGACTGGGGCCAACGTCCTGACTTTC.

V usage is TRBV27 and J usage is TRBJ2-7; D perhaps matches TRBD1 (6 bases). Germline V gene lookup returns CDR1 MNHEY and CDR2 SMNVEV (reference sequence). Trimming removed 5 bases at V and 1 base at J, with 18 bases between. The CDR3 covers 16 residues. CDR3 protein: CASSPSQGTESYEQYF. CDR3 bases: TGTGCCAGCAGTCCCTCCCAGGGGACGGAATCCTACGAGCAGTACTTC.

The chain employs TRBV7-2 and TRBJ2-5; 8 bases fit TRBD2. The end of the DNA is better explained by TRBJ2-7, so the J call may be wrong. CDR1 is SGHTA and CDR2 is FQGNSA in the germline V gene. CDR3 length: 15 amino acids. Here the CDR3 reads CASSSRRGARDEQYF. The CDR3 nucleotides are TGTGCCAGCAGCTCCCGGCGGGGGGCCAGAGACGAGCAGTACTTC.

This chain connects TRBV7-2 to TRBJ1-1, with D perhaps TRBD1 (5 bases). V lost 5 bases to trimming and J lost 5 bases, with 15 bases between them. CDR1 SGHTA and CDR2 FQGNSA come from the germline V gene. The length of the CDR3 is 14 residues. This chain's CDR3 is CASSAWARGTEAFF. DNA of the CDR3: TGTGCCAGCAGCGCATGGGCCCGGGGGACTGAAGCTTTCTTT.

The chain joins TRBV10-2 to TRBJ2-3, with D possibly matching TRBD2 (6 bases). V dropped 2 bases and J dropped 5 bases, with 23 bases sitting between them. Germline V CDR1 and CDR2: WSHSY, SAAADI. The CDR3 extends over 18 amino acids. CDR3 sequence reads: CASSETLRTAGPIDTQYF. In DNA, the CDR3 is TGCGCCAGCAGTGAGACCCTGCGGACGGCGGGGCCTATAGATACGCAGTATTTT.

The chain carries TRBV7-3 and TRBJ2-7, with 14 bases identical to TRBD2. The CDR3 has 15 amino acids. V gave up 4 bases and J gave up 5 bases; unmatched junction bases: 4. Per the germline V gene, CDR1 is SGHTA and CDR2 is FQGTGA. The CDR3 nucleotides are TGTGCCAGCAGCTCGGGACTAGCGGGAGTTAACGAGCAGTACTTC. Translation: CASSSGLAGVNEQYF.

As regards this clone: The junction does not match germline at one end; this may be a read error. Other DNA sequences in the sample encode the same CDR3. The genes are TRBV30 and TRBJ2-4; 8 positions agree with TRBD1. There are 18 residues in the CDR3. From germline, CDR1 is GTSNPN and CDR2 SVGIG (reference sequence). CDR3 protein: CAWRGQGIVWNAKNIQYF. In nucleotides, the CDR3 is TGCGCCTGGAGAGGACAGGGAATTGTATGGAACGCCAAAAACATTCAGTACTTC.

The CDR3 loop reads CASSLHRGSNQPQHF. The CDR3 DNA is TGTGCCAGCAGTTTACACAGGGGGAGCAATCAGCCCCAGCATTTT. The gene calls are TRBV28 and TRBJ1-5; 8 bases line up with TRBD1. Germline CDR1 is MDHEN and CDR2 is SYDVKM. The CDR3 covers 15 residues. V lost 2 bases, J lost 1 base, and 1 base stayed unmatched.

The CDR3: CASSAGGNGQNEQFF. CDR3 DNA sequence: TGTGCCAGCAGCGCCGGGGGAAATGGGCAGAATGAGCAGTTCTTC. The V and J genes are TRBV9 and TRBJ2-1; tentative D call: TRBD2 (6 bases). CDR3 size: 15 residues. Germline-derived CDR1 and CDR2 are SGDLS and YYNGEE. V lost 3 bases and J 7 bases, leaving 17 bases between the germline ends.

The rearrangement joins TRBV9 to TRBJ1-1; possibly TRBD1 for D (5 bases). This CDR3 comprises 15 residues. V lost 4 bases, J lost 1 base, and 14 bases lay in between. CDR1 is SGDLS, CDR2 YYNGEE, per germline. The CDR3: CASSSGTASNTEAFF. The CDR3 DNA sequence: TGTGCCAGCAGCTCTGGGACTGCGTCGAACACTGAAGCTTTCTTT.

The chain employs TRBV27 and TRBJ2-5, with D perhaps TRBD2 (5 bases). Trimming pared 5 bases from V and 2 bases from J, leaving 12 bases between. The V gene's germline CDR1 is MNHEY and CDR2 SMNVEV (reference sequence). The CDR3 is 14 amino acids. Here the CDR3 reads CASSRAGRQETQYF. The CDR3 nucleotides are TGTGCCAGCAGTCGGGCGGGCAGACAAGAGACCCAGTACTTC.

This chain uses TRBV11-3 with TRBJ2-7; D is possibly TRBD2 (6 bases). The V gene's germline CDR1 is SGHNT and CDR2 YENEEA. V shed 3 bases and J shed 3 bases, with 9 bases lying between them. This CDR3 contains 13 residues. The CDR3 bases are TGTGCCAGCAGCTTTCCGGGGGTCTACGAGCAGTACTTC. This gives the protein CASSFPGVYEQYF.

The chain uses TRBV5-6 and TRBJ1-5; TRBD1 matches 10 bases. The ends lost 1 base at V and 6 bases at J; junction bases unmatched: 4. The germline V gene encodes CDR1 SGHDT and CDR2 YYEEEE. CDR3 length: 15 residues. The CDR3 nucleotides read TGTGCCAGCAGCTTGAGGACAGGGGGGGGTCAGCCCCAGCATTTT. Protein product: CASSLRTGGGQPQHF.